This T cell receptor beta chain was captured in a study of blood T cell repertoires in COVID-19. On the study more broadly: Sites in the United States, Italy and Spain provided acute and convalescent COVID-19 samples. The analysed material was cDNA or gDNA that came from T cells, B-cell-depleted T cells, or PBMCs.

V lost 3 bases, J lost 5 bases, and 19 bases lay in between. The CDR3 covers 17 residues. Germline CDR1 and CDR2: KGHDR and SFDVKD. In the original workflow: Reference gene primer amplification in the assay estimated nucleated cell counts. The repertoire was sequenced with immunoSEQ multiplex PCR; TCRdb's copy has only in-frame clones and lacks some. V and J calls plus clone size are reproduced from that table; the DNA served to infer D and trimming. The sample lists around 160,000 clones; approximately 85% were seen once. The source material was peripheral blood. This receptor was taken from a man between 60 and 75 years old with active or convalescent COVID-19. This chain links TRBV24-1 with TRBJ2-1, with D hard to call. The CDR3 here is CATSDPGPPSWDNEQFF. DNA of the CDR3: TGTGCCACCAGTGATCCCGGTCCCCCTAGTTGGGACAATGAGCAGTTCTTC.